These 16 T cell receptor beta chains were all obtained from the same sample, sequenced in a study of radiotherapy plus CTLA-4 blockade in lung cancer. Sequencing used immunoSEQ multiplex PCR; TCRdb keeps in-frame clones, though not all of them. The table shows more than 65,000 clones, with about four fifths occurring only once. Here the sequenced sample was peripheral blood, taken from a patient treated with radiotherapy plus ipilimumab. The source of these receptors is a human donor with non-small cell lung cancer who had stable disease on radiotherapy plus ipilimumab.

The chain recombines TRBV7-3 with TRBJ1-1; TRBD1 might be the D (5 bases). This CDR3 is built from 14 residues. The germline V and J ends were trimmed by 3 bases and 3 bases, with 11 bases remaining between them. In germline, CDR1 is SGHTA, CDR2 FQGTGA. Written as DNA, the CDR3 is TGTGCCAGCAGCTTCCGGGACGGAGACACTGAAGCTTTCTTT. Its protein is CASSFRDGDTEAFF.

The chain couples TRBV29-1 to TRBJ1-2; tentative D call: TRBD1 (6 bases). V lost 7 bases and J lost 4, with 10 bases in between. This CDR3 has 11 amino acids. Per germline, CDR1 SQVTM and CDR2 ANQGSEA. CDR3: CSARDTYGYTF. DNA for the CDR3: TGCAGCGCCCGGGACACCTATGGCTACACCTTC.

This clone was detected a few times. This chain uses TRBV11-3 with TRBJ2-3; D is possibly TRBD1 (5 bases). Between the trimmed V and J ends, which lost 2 bases and 2 bases, there was a span of 8 bases. CDR1 and CDR2 from the germline V gene are SGHNT and YENEEA. The CDR3 contains 14 residues. The CDR3 sequence: CASSLQGPTDTQYF. The CDR3 DNA reads as TGTGCCAGCAGCTTACAGGGCCCCACAGATACGCAGTATTTT.

The chain employs TRBV27 and TRBJ2-7; possible D gene TRBD1, 6 bases. The germline CDR1 and CDR2 sequences are MNHEY and SMNVEV (reference sequence). CDR3 length equals 14 residues. V dropped 6 bases and J dropped 4 bases, with 16 bases sitting between them. CDR3 nucleotides: TGTGCCAGCAGAACATCCAGGGGAATTTACGAGCAGTACTTC. Its protein product is CASRTSRGIYEQYF.

This chain uses TRBV2 with TRBJ2-5; 9 nucleotides agree with TRBD1. This CDR3 contains 17 residues. V lost 4 bases and J lost 2; bases outside the gene matches: 11. Germline CDR1 and CDR2: SNHLY and FYNNEI. The CDR3 region is CASSAGTQGAGQETQYF. CDR3 coding DNA: TGTGCCAGCAGTGCCGGGACACAGGGGGCTGGACAAGAGACCCAGTACTTC.

This clone was counted only a few times. This sequence joins TRBV7-7 and TRBJ2-7; 7 positions agree with TRBD1. The CDR3 is made up of 15 amino acids. The germline gives CDR1 SSHAT, CDR2 FNYEAQ (reference sequence). After removal of 5 bases from V and 7 bases from J, the junction contained 14 bases not matched to a gene. This chain's CDR3 is CASSATGDHETEQYF. The CDR3 DNA is TGTGCCAGCAGCGCAACAGGGGACCACGAGACGGAGCAGTACTTC.

The chain is built from TRBV28 and TRBJ1-1, with D perhaps TRBD1 (5 bases). V dropped 5 bases and J dropped 3 bases, with 13 bases sitting between them. Per the germline V gene, CDR1 is MDHEN and CDR2 is SYDVKM. This CDR3 comprises 14 residues. The CDR3 loop is CASSLTGPYTEAFF. The CDR3 bases are TGTGCCAGCAGTCTCACAGGACCCTACACTGAAGCTTTCTTT.

This chain links TRBV19 with TRBJ2-7; maybe TRBD1 (6 bases). This CDR3 is built from 15 residues. V lost 6 bases to trimming and J lost 0 bases, with 15 bases between them. The germline gives CDR1 LNHDA, CDR2 SQIVND (reference sequence). As DNA, the CDR3 is TGTGCCAGTAGGAAGGCAGGGGTGATCTCCTACGAGCAGTACTTC. Residues: CASRKAGVISYEQYF.

V usage is TRBV10-2 and J usage is TRBJ2-3; D gene ambiguous. This CDR3 has 15 residues. Trimming removed 1 base at V and 4 bases at J, with 12 bases between. Germline V CDR1 and CDR2: WSHSY, SAAADI. CDR3 DNA sequence: TGCGCCAGCAGTGAGTTCCGTCGCCTTCCAGATACGCAGTATTTT. Its protein is CASSEFRRLPDTQYF.

This rearrangement joins TRBV6-1 to TRBJ1-5; D is perhaps TRBD1 (6 bases). Per germline, CDR1 MNHNS and CDR2 SASEGT. The CDR3 totals 15 residues. Trimming removed 6 bases at V and 4 bases at J, with 16 bases between. This chain's CDR3 is CASSLRGIANQPQHF. The CDR3 DNA reads TGTGCCAGCAGCCTCAGGGGTATAGCGAATCAGCCCCAGCATTTT.

The chain is built from TRBV7-9 and TRBJ2-3, with a tentative D call TRBD1 (6 bases). Germline-derived CDR1 and CDR2 are SEHNR and FQNEAQ (reference sequence). The ends were cut back, 5 bases at V and 3 bases at J, with 9 bases in the middle. This CDR3 is built from 13 residues. Here the CDR3 DNA reads TGTGCCAGCAGCCGACAGGAAACAGATACGCAGTATTTT. This translates into CASSRQETDTQYF.

This sequence joins TRBV2 and TRBJ2-1; 7 nucleotides align to TRBD1. Trimming at V came to 6 bases and at J to 0 bases, leaving 5 bases not matched to a gene. The CDR3 is 15 residues long. Per germline, CDR1 SNHLY and CDR2 FYNNEI. The CDR3: CASRARDSSYNEQFF. The DNA of the CDR3 is TGTGCCAGCAGAGCCCGGGACAGCTCCTACAATGAGCAGTTCTTC.

The rearrangement uses TRBV6-6 and TRBJ1-5; D is undetermined. The V end lost 7 bases, the J end lost 1 base, and 17 bases lay between the germline ends. Germline V gene data show CDR1 as MNHNY and CDR2 as SVGAGI (reference sequence). The CDR3 is made up of 16 amino acids. CDR3 in amino acids: CASNPRGGGSNQPQHF. DNA for the CDR3: TGTGCCAGCAACCCTCGGGGTGGTGGGAGCAATCAGCCCCAGCATTTT.

V usage is TRBV9 and J usage is TRBJ2-4, with TRBD2 identical over 7 bases. From germline, CDR1 is SGDLS and CDR2 YYNGEE. V gave up 4 bases and J gave up 5 bases; unmatched junction bases: 12. This CDR3 contains 16 residues. CDR3 sequence reads: CASSKRGDRGENIQYF. The CDR3 DNA sequence: TGTGCCAGCAGCAAAAGAGGGGACCGGGGGGAAAACATTCAGTACTTC. The full variable domain, in which reference TRBV9 and TRBJ2-4 provide the parts outside the CDR3, is DSGVTQTPKHLITATGQRVTLRCSPRSGDLSVYWYQQSLDQGLQFLIQYYNGEERAKGNILERFSAQQFPDLHSELNLSSLELGDSALYFCASSKRGDRGENIQYFGAGTRLSVL.

The rearrangement joins TRBV28 to TRBJ2-5, with 7 bases lining up with TRBD1. The trim removed 3 bases at V and 5 bases at J, leaving 9 bases unmatched. The CDR3 contains 15 residues. Germline V gives CDR1 MDHEN, CDR2 SYDVKM. CDR3 residues: CASSFPDRPGETQYF. DNA for the CDR3: TGTGCCAGCAGTTTCCCGGACAGGCCGGGGGAGACCCAGTACTTC.

V and J are TRBV2 and TRBJ2-7; D possibly corresponds to TRBD2 (7 bases). Germline lookup yields CDR1 SNHLY and CDR2 FYNNEI. The V gene lost 3 bases and the J gene lost 4 bases, with 16 bases spanning the gap. This CDR3 has 15 residues. The CDR3 nucleotides read TGTGCCAGCAGTGAGCCGGGGGGCCTTCGGTACGAGCAGTACTTC. Translated: CASSEPGGLRYEQYF.